The 22 T cell receptor beta chains presented below share a single source sample, sequenced in a study of regulatory T cells in long-lasting Graves disease (dated by TCRdb to about 2021). In the paper's terms, the time point label means: newly diagnosed GD, antithyroid drugs for less than 3 months. For both TCR sequencing and RNA sequencing, RNA was extracted from PBMCs in TRIzol. The library was generated by multiplex PCR. The sample was run on an Illumina HiSeq 4000. iRepertoire HTBI primers and Arm-PCR amplification of CDR3 regions were used to construct TCR beta libraries. TCRdb cleaned the public reads at Q25 with fastp, built clones with MiXCR and kept in-frame beta chains. Each CDR3 protein appears once, grouped with its most common genes and DNA. The sample records a few hundred thousand distinct CDR3 sequences, roughly 15% of which are singletons. Together, the top ten hold approximately 7.8% of the sample.

The same sample was also used in a study of T cells in Graves' hyperthyroidism and ophthalmopathy.

The material was peripheral blood mononuclear cells (PBMCs), obtained at new diagnosis, from a patient treated with antithyroid drugs. These receptors were collected from a woman aged 40-49 years with Graves disease. Donor details come from another sample of the same person, matched by shared clones.

The CDR3 sequence: CASSLAGNGDTEAFF. In nucleotides, the CDR3 is TGTGCCAGCAGCTTGGCAGGGAACGGGGACACTGAAGCTTTCTTT. J is TRBJ1-1 and V is TRBV5-6; tentatively, D is TRBD1 (5 bases). This CDR3 spans 15 amino acids. The V gene lost 0 bases and the J gene lost 3 bases, with 12 bases spanning the gap. Germline V gene sequence: CDR1 SGHDT, CDR2 YYEEEE. Using reference TRBV5-6 and TRBJ1-1 for the parts outside the CDR3, the full variable domain is DAGVTQSPTHLIKTRGQQVTLRCSPKSGHDTVSWYQQALGQGPQFIFQYYEEEERQRGNFPDRFSGHQFPNYSSELNVNALLLGDSALYLCASSLAGNGDTEAFFGQGTRLTVV.

The J gene is TRBJ2-2, the V gene TRBV27; D not resolved. CDR1 and CDR2 from the germline V gene are MNHEY and SMNVEV (reference sequence). V lost 6 bases and J lost 5, with 7 bases in between. This CDR3 is built from 12 residues. The CDR3 bases are TGTGCCAGCAGCTTCCCGACCGGGGAGCTGTTTTTT. Translating gives CASSFPTGELFF.

This clonotype has a handful of counts. The chain is built from TRBV10-3 and TRBJ1-5, with TRBD1 as a possible D gene (6 bases). CDR1 is ENHRY, CDR2 SYGVKD, per germline. V lost 6 bases to trimming and J lost 1 base, with 7 bases between them. The CDR3 consists of 13 residues. The CDR3 spells CAIRDRSNQPQHF. CDR3 DNA sequence: TGTGCCATCAGGGACAGAAGCAATCAGCCCCAGCATTTT.

This clonotype was counted only a few times. This chain links TRBV19 with TRBJ1-5; 9 positions match TRBD1. The CDR3 runs to 16 residues. Trimming removed 7 bases from V and 0 bases from J; junction bases left unmatched: 7. From germline, CDR1 is LNHDA and CDR2 SQIVND (reference sequence). Here the CDR3 reads CASTRTGAYSNQPQHF. CDR3 nucleotide sequence: TGTGCCAGTACCAGGACAGGGGCATATAGCAATCAGCCCCAGCATTTT.

J is TRBJ2-7 and V is TRBV5-4, with D perhaps given as TRBD1 or TRBD2 (5 bases each). Trimming shortened V by 4 bases and J by 4 bases, and 18 bases separated the two germline ends. Per germline, CDR1 SGHNT and CDR2 YYREEE (reference sequence). The CDR3 runs 15 residues. The CDR3 coding sequence is TGTGCCAGCAGCCCCCTCCCGGGGCAGAGTTACGAGCAGTACTTC. Translating gives CASSPLPGQSYEQYF. The whole variable domain, remainder taken from reference TRBV5-4 and TRBJ2-7, is ETGVTQSPTHLIKTRGQQVTLRCSSQSGHNTVSWYQQALGQGPQFIFQYYREEENGRGNFPPRFSGLQFPNYSSELNVNALELDDSALYLCASSPLPGQSYEQYFGPGTRLTVT.

This clonotype came up many times. The chain uses TRBV2 and TRBJ2-1, with D hard to call. This CDR3 is built from 12 residues. V was trimmed by 6 bases and J by 8 bases, leaving 11 bases between them. Germline-derived CDR1 and CDR2 are SNHLY and FYNNEI. The CDR3 is CASRLTADEQFF. The CDR3 coding sequence is TGTGCCAGCAGGCTAACCGCAGATGAGCAGTTCTTC.

At least ten counts were recorded for this clonotype. V is TRBV12-3 or TRBV12-4 and J is TRBJ1-4; the D is unclear. Trimming left V 6 bases short and J 2 bases short, with 10 bases between. The CDR3 consists of 14 residues. The CDR3 nucleotides are TGTGCCAGCAGCCTCACACTGACTAATGAAAAACTGTTTTTT. Its translation is CASSLTLTNEKLFF.

This clonotype appeared a few times. The genes are TRBV14 and TRBJ2-5, with no clear D. This CDR3 is 14 amino acids long. The V end was cut by 1 base, the J end by 5 bases, with 11 bases between. Germline V gene sequence: CDR1 SGHDN, CDR2 FVKESK. CDR3 residues: CASSQGHLRETQYF. DNA of the CDR3: TGTGCCAGCAGCCAAGGACATCTCCGTGAGACCCAGTACTTC.

In its sample, this clonotype was seen many times. This chain connects TRBV12-3 or TRBV12-4 to TRBJ2-7, with 12 nucleotides matching TRBD2. This CDR3 comprises 15 residues. Germline trimming cut 4 bases from V and 6 bases from J; bases unmatched to any gene: 7. The CDR3: CASSSLLAGGPEQYF. CDR3 DNA: TGTGCCAGCAGTTCTCTTCTAGCGGGAGGGCCCGAGCAGTACTTC.

This chain links TRBV7-9 with TRBJ2-2, with a possible D match to TRBD1 (5 bases). Trimming left V 5 bases short and J 6 bases short, with 10 bases between. The CDR3 sequence is 13 residues long. Germline CDR1 SEHNR, CDR2 FQNEAQ (reference sequence). The DNA of the CDR3 is TGTGCCAGCAGCGACAGAGTCGCCGGGGAGCTGTTTTTT. This sequence encodes CASSDRVAGELFF.

V gene TRBV11-2 combines with J gene TRBJ1-2; D gene unclear. CDR1 is SGHAT and CDR2 is FQNNGV in the germline V gene. V was pared by 3 bases and J by 4 bases, with 6 bases between. This CDR3 spans 12 amino acids. This CDR3 is CASSLEVYGYTF. The CDR3 DNA reads TGTGCCAGCAGCTTGGAGGTCTATGGCTACACCTTC.

This clonotype was seen just once. The rearrangement links TRBV6-2 or TRBV6-3 to TRBJ2-1; 8 bases are shared with TRBD1. Germline assignment: CDR1 MNHEY and CDR2 SVGEGT. This CDR3 spans 14 amino acids. Trimming took 5 bases from V and 8 from J; bases not matched to a gene: 8. The CDR3 is CASSDGQGSYEQFF. The CDR3, as DNA: TGTGCCAGCAGTGACGGACAGGGCTCGTATGAGCAGTTCTTC.

The chain carries TRBV19 and TRBJ2-7; a possible D gene is TRBD1 (5 bases). Trimming took 3 bases from V and 1 from J, leaving 10 bases between them. The CDR3 extends over 14 amino acids. CDR1 is LNHDA and CDR2 is SQIVND in the germline V gene (reference sequence). CDR3 residues: CASSILRVSYEQYF. CDR3 nucleotide sequence: TGTGCCAGTAGTATCCTCAGGGTATCCTACGAGCAGTACTTC.

This clonotype was found many times. This sequence may be a read error, since a much larger clone differs from it by one base. The chain is built from TRBV6-1 and TRBJ1-2, with 9 positions matching TRBD1. CDR3 length: 12 residues. CDR1 MNHNS and CDR2 SASEGT come from the germline V gene. J gave up 4 bases and V 6 bases, and 0 bases lay outside the gene matches. CDR3 region: CASRDRGYGYTF. CDR3 DNA: TGTGCCAGCAGGGACAGGGGCTATGGCTACACCTTC.

This clonotype was seen repeatedly, ten times or more. This CDR3 reads CATLAAGFQYF. The CDR3 bases are TGTGCCACCCTCGCAGCGGGGTTCCAGTACTTC. The chain carries TRBV10-3 and TRBJ2-5; TRBD2 matches at 7 bases. Unmatched junction bases numbered 9, after V lost 10 bases and J lost 10 bases. The CDR3 has 11 residues. Per germline, CDR1 ENHRY and CDR2 SYGVKD.

This clonotype appeared many times. The chain is built from TRBV28 and TRBJ2-3; D perhaps matches TRBD1 (5 bases). With 6 bases removed from V and 4 bases from J, the gap between germline ends came to 11 bases. Germline V lookup: CDR1 MDHEN, CDR2 SYDVKM. The length of the CDR3 is 13 residues. The CDR3 loop is CASRSQGSDTQYF. The CDR3 DNA reads as TGTGCCAGCAGGTCGCAGGGTTCAGATACGCAGTATTTT.

This clonotype has ten or more counts. The rearrangement joins TRBV7-6 to TRBJ2-3; D remains unclear. Germline V gene data show CDR1 as SGHVS and CDR2 as FNYEAQ. The CDR3 contains 12 residues. V was trimmed by 8 bases and J by 0 bases, leaving 6 bases between them. CDR3 nucleotides: TGTGCCAGCGGTATGAGCACAGATACGCAGTATTTT. It specifies CASGMSTDTQYF.

Ten or more counts support this clonotype. The rearrangement links TRBV12-3 or TRBV12-4 to TRBJ1-2; 7 nucleotides line up with TRBD1. Trimming cost V 1 base and J 4 bases; bases outside gene matches: 3. CDR3 length: 14 residues. CDR3 region: CASSLVDRSYGYTF. In DNA form, the CDR3 reads TGTGCCAGCAGTTTAGTGGACAGGTCCTATGGCTACACCTTC.

This clonotype was counted a few times. This sequence joins TRBV24-1 and TRBJ2-5; D might be TRBD1 (6 bases). This CDR3 contains 15 residues. Germline CDR1 reads KGHDR; CDR2 reads SFDVKD. Trimming took off 4 bases at V and 5 bases at J, with 16 bases between the two ends. The CDR3 loop is CATSDPVGAGETQYF. Written as DNA, the CDR3 is TGTGCCACCAGTGACCCCGTGGGGGCCGGGGAGACCCAGTACTTC.

This clonotype was seen more than once but under ten times. The gene calls are TRBV3-1 and TRBJ1-1; no firm D call. The germline V gene has CDR1 LGHDT and CDR2 YNNKEL (reference sequence). Trimming took off 1 base at V and 2 bases at J, with 8 bases between the two ends. This CDR3 contains 14 residues. The CDR3 sequence is CASSQVGPNTEAFF. Here the CDR3 DNA reads TGTGCCAGCAGCCAAGTTGGTCCAAACACTGAAGCTTTCTTT.

This clonotype appeared many times. The J gene is TRBJ1-1, the V gene TRBV29-1, with 7 bases matching TRBD1. CDR1 is SQVTM and CDR2 is ANQGSEA in the germline V gene. V gave up 7 bases and J gave up 2 bases; unmatched junction bases: 1. The CDR3 contains 11 residues. The CDR3: CSGQGNTEAFF. CDR3 coding DNA: TGCAGCGGACAGGGAAACACTGAAGCTTTCTTT.

The genes are TRBV19 and TRBJ1-1; D not resolved. V lost 11 bases to trimming and J lost 3 bases, with 16 bases between them. The germline CDR1 and CDR2 sequences are LNHDA and SQIVND (reference sequence). The CDR3 extends over 13 amino acids. The CDR3: CASKWGRDTEAFF. The CDR3 DNA is TGTGCCTCCAAATGGGGTCGTGACACTGAAGCTTTCTTT.